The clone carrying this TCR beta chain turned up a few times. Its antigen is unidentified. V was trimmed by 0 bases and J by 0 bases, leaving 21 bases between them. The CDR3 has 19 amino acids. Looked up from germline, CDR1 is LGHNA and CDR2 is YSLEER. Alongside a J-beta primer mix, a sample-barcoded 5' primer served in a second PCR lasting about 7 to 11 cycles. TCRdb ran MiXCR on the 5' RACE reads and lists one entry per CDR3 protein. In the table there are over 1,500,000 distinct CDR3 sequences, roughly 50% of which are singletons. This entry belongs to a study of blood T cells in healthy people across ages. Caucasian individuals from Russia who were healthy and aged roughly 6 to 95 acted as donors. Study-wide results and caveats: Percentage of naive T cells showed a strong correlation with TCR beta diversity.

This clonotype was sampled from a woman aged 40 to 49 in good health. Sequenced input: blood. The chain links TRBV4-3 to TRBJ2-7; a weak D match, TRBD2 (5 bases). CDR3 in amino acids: CASSQDWGVGVGRSYEQYF. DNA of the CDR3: TGCGCCAGCAGCCAAGATTGGGGTGTGGGAGTGGGTCGCTCCTACGAGCAGTACTTC.